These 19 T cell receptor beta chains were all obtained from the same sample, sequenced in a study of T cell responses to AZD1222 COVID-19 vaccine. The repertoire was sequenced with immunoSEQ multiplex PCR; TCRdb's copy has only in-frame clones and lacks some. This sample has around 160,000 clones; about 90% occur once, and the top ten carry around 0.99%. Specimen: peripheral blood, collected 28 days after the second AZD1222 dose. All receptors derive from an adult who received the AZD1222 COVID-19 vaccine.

CDR3 residues: CAISEPAPQGLDGYTF. The CDR3 region has the DNA TGTGCCATCAGTGAGCCCGCCCCACAGGGCCTCGATGGCTACACCTTC. The chain recombines TRBV10-3 with TRBJ1-2, with a possible D match to TRBD1 (6 bases). The germline gives CDR1 ENHRY, CDR2 SYGVKD. V gave up 2 bases and J gave up 6 bases, with 19 bases separating them. This CDR3 has 16 residues.

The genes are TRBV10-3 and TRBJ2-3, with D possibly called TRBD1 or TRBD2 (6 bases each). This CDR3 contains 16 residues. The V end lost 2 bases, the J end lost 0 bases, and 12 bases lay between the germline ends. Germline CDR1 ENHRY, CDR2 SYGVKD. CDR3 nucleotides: TGTGCCATCAGTGAGCGAGGGGGGCTTAGCACAGATACGCAGTATTTT. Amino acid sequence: CAISERGGLSTDTQYF.

The CDR3 coding sequence is TGTGCCAGCAGTTACGGAGGCACCGGAGGGCCCCAGCATTTT. Amino acid sequence: CASSYGGTGGPQHF. The V gene is TRBV6-5, the J gene TRBJ1-5; unclear D gene. This CDR3 region has 14 residues. Trimming took off 2 bases at V and 9 bases at J, with 14 bases between the two ends. CDR1 is MNHEY and CDR2 is SVGAGI in the germline V gene.

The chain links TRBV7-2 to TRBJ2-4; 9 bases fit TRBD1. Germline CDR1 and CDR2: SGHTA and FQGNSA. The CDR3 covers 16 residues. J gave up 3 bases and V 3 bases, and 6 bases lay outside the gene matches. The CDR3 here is CASSLGTGRGKNIQYF. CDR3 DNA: TGTGCCAGCAGCTTGGGGACAGGGAGAGGCAAAAACATTCAGTACTTC.

The CDR3 spells CASRDGVARARYNEQFF. Written as DNA, the CDR3 is TGTGCCAGCAGGGATGGGGTGGCAAGGGCCCGCTACAATGAGCAGTTCTTC. The gene calls are TRBV2 and TRBJ2-1; D call uncertain. Germline-derived CDR1 and CDR2 are SNHLY and FYNNEI. Trimming pared 6 bases from V and 3 bases from J, leaving 21 bases between. CDR3 length: 17 residues.

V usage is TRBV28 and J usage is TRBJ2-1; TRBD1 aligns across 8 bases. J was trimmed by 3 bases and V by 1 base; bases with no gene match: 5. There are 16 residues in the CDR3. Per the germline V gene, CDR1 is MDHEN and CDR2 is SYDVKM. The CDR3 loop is CASSLFPTGGYNEQFF. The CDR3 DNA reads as TGTGCCAGCAGTTTATTCCCCACAGGGGGCTACAATGAGCAGTTCTTC.

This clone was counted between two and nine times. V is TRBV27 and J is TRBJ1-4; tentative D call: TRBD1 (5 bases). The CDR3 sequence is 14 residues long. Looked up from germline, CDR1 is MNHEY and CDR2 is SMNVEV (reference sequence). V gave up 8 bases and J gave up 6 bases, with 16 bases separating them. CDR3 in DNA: TGTGCCAGCGGGCGCGGGGCCACGGATGAAAAACTGTTTTTT. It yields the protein CASGRGATDEKLFF. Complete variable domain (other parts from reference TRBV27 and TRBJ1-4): EAQVTQNPRYLITVTGKKLTVTCSQNMNHEYMSWYRQDPGLGLRQIYYSMNVEVTDKGDVPEGYKVSRKEKRNFPLILESPSPNQTSLYFCASGRGATDEKLFFGSGTQLSVL.

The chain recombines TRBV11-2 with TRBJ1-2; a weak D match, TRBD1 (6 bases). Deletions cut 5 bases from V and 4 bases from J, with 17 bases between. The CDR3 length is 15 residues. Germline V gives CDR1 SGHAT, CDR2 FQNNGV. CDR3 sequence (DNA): TGTGCCAGCAGCCCAGTCGGGGGCAAATCCTATGGCTACACCTTC. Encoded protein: CASSPVGGKSYGYTF.

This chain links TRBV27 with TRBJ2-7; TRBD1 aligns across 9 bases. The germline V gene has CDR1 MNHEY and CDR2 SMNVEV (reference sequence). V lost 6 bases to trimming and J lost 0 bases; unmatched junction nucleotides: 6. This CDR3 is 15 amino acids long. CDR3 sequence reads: CASRTGGASSYEQYF. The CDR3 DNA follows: TGTGCCAGCAGGACAGGGGGTGCGAGCTCCTACGAGCAGTACTTC.

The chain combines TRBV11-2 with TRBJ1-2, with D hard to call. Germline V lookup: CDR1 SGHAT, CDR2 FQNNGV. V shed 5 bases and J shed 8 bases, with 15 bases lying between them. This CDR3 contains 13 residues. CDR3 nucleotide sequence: TGTGCCAGCAGCCTCTTAGGAGAAGAAGGCTACACCTTC. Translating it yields CASSLLGEEGYTF.

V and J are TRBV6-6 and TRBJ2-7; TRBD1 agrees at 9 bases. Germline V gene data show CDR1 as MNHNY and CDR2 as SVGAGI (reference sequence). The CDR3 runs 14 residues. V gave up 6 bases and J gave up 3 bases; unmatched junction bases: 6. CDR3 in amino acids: CASSLSDRGYEQYF. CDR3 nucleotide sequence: TGTGCCAGCAGCTTGTCGGACAGGGGCTACGAGCAGTACTTC.

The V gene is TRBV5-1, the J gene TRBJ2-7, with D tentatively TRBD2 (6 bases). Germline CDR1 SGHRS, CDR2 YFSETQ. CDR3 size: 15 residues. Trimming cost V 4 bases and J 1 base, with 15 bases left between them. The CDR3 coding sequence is TGCGCCAGCAGCCGGGGGAGTCGGGTTTCCTACGAGCAGTACTTC. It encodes CASSRGSRVSYEQYF. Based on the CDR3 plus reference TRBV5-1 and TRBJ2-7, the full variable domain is KAGVTQTPRYLIKTRGQQVTLSCSPISGHRSVSWYQQTPGQGLQFLFEYFSETQRNKGNFPGRFSGRQFSNSRSEMNVSTLELGDSALYLCASSRGSRVSYEQYFGPGTRLTVT.

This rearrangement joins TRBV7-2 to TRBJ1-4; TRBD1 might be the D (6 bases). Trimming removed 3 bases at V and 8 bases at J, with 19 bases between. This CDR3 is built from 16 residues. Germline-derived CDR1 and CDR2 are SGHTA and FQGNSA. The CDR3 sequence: CASSFGSGVIYEKLFF. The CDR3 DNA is TGTGCCAGCAGCTTTGGGTCAGGGGTTATATACGAAAAACTGTTTTTT.

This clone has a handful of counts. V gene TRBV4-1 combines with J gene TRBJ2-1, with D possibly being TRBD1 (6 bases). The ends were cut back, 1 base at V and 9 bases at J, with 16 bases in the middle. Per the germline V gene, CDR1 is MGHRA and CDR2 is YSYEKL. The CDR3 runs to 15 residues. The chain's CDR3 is CASSQVGPRDTEQFF. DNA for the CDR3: TGCGCCAGCAGCCAAGTAGGGCCCAGGGACACTGAGCAGTTCTTC.

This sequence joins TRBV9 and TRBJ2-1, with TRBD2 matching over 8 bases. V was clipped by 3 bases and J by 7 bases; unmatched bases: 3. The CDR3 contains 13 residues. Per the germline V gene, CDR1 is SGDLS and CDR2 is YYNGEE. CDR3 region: CASSGRLANEQFF. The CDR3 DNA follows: TGTGCCAGCAGCGGACGACTAGCGAATGAGCAGTTCTTC.

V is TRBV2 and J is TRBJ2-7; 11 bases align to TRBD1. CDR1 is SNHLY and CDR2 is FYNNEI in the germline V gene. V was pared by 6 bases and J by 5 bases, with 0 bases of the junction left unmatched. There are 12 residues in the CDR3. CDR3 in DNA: TGTGCCAGCAGGGGACAGGGGGACGAGCAGTACTTC. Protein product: CASRGQGDEQYF.

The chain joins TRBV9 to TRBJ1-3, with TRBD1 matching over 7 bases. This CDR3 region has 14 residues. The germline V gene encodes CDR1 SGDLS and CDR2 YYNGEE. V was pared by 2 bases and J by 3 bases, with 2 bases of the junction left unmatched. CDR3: CASSVTGDGNTIYF. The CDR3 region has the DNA TGTGCCAGCAGCGTCACAGGGGATGGAAACACCATATATTTT.

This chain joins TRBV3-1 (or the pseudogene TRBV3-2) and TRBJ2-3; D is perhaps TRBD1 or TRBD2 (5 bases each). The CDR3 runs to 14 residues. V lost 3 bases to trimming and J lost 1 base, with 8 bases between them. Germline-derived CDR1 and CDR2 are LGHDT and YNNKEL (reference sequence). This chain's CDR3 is CASSHGGRTDTQYF. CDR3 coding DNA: TGTGCCAGCAGCCATGGGGGTCGCACAGATACGCAGTATTTT.

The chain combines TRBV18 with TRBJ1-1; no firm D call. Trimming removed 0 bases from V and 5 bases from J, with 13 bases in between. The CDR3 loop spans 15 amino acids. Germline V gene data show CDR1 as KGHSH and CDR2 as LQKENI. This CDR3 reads CASSPPSVVETEAFF. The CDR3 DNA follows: TGTGCCAGCTCACCACCCTCGGTTGTTGAGACTGAAGCTTTCTTT. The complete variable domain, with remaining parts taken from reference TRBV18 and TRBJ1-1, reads NAGVMQNPRHLVRRRGQEARLRCSPMKGHSHVYWYRQLPEEGLKFMVYLQKENIIDESGMPKERFSAEFPKEGPSILRIQQVVRGDSAAYFCASSPPSVVETEAFFGQGTRLTVV.